This T cell receptor beta chain is drawn from a study of cytomegalovirus exposure and HLA in healthy donors (TCRdb year 2017). Study-wide context: According to a later analysis, one platform produced both the 110 or so validation repertoires and the 720 or so repertoires of the first cohort. The study was designed to test whether signatures of past pathogen exposure could be identified by cataloging public T cell receptors. Along with the roughly 670-subject first cohort, a separate validation cohort of approximately 110 different subjects was used. High-throughput TCR immunosequencing, statistical association of individual TCRs with disease status, and machine learning were combined to predict cytomegalovirus infection status.

Separate from the approximately 670-subject first cohort, the validation cohort of about 130 subjects was the group to which the donors belonged. The CDR3 measures 14 amino acids from cysteine to phenylalanine. Only CDR3 DNA is held: 42 bases, read in frame from base 1. The V end loses 0 bases and the J end loses 1 base, and a stretch of 4 bases separates them. Per the germline V gene, SGDLS is the CDR1 and YYNGEE is the CDR2. Comment on this clone: What antigen it recognizes has not been identified. Per-base qualities were not stored, and no clone one base away is much larger.

Overall results and qualifications from the work: Across donors, most TCR sequences were observed very rarely, whereas some public TCRs were present in many individuals. In vitro tests confirmed that three of the cytomegalovirus-associated TCR beta chains recognize cytomegalovirus antigens. A later analysis had no HLA typing for the validation cohort, so co-occurrence there was scored across all 110 or so repertoires. The classifier was reported to diagnose cytomegalovirus status with high specificity and sensitivity in both the original cohort and the validation cohort. A later analysis found that TCRs clustered in the first cohort also tended to co-occur in the roughly 120 validation repertoires, with approximately 93% of cluster scores above 0. In the study, 150 to 200 TCR beta chains were listed as associated with cytomegalovirus. The authors suggested that the approach could potentially be generalized to other disease states and immunological phenotypes.

Libraries were constructed by the immunoSEQ multiplex PCR assay. Regarding the original processing steps: A statistical classification framework was developed to diagnose cytomegalovirus status using the catalog of TCR beta chain sequences. TCRdb's version of the immuneACCESS table is confined to in-frame rearrangements and falls short of the full clone set. An unresolved V gene accounts for under half of the shortfall where checked; the remainder is of unknown origin. That table gives V, J and clone size, and the DNA gave D and trimming. Within this sample are about 120,000 clones, with 88% of them counted one time only. The ten top clones hold about 6.3% of the sample.

This TCR derives from a woman between 18 and 29 years old in good health and CMV-seropositive. The sequence is built from TRBV9 and TRBJ2-2; confidence is insufficient to name the D gene. Sequenced: PBMCs. The DNA sequence is TGTGCCAGCAGCGTAGGTCGGAACACCGGGGAGCTGTTTTTT. Translated, this gives CASSVGRNTGELFF.